The 7 T cell receptor beta chains reported below all come from one sample, sequenced in a study of T cell changes during pregnancy in multiple sclerosis. Clones were sequenced by immunoSEQ multiplex PCR, and TCRdb holds only the in-frame ones, with some missing. The sample lists tens of thousands of clones, about 95% occurring once. Source: peripheral blood, taken in the second trimester of pregnancy. The origin of the receptors is a female donor with multiple sclerosis, enrolled in a pregnancy study.

The chain recombines TRBV10-2 with TRBJ2-1; unclear D gene. This CDR3 comprises 13 residues. CDR1 and CDR2 from the germline V gene are WSHSY and SAAADI. The ends were cut back, 3 bases at V and 1 base at J, with 4 bases in the middle. CDR3 sequence reads: CASSDRSYNEQFF. DNA for the CDR3: TGCGCCAGCAGTGATCGTTCCTACAATGAGCAGTTCTTC.

V gene TRBV25-1 combines with J gene TRBJ2-2, with D possibly being TRBD2 (6 bases). V lost 5 bases to trimming and J lost 4 bases, with 14 bases between them. Per germline, CDR1 MGHDK and CDR2 SYGVNS. The CDR3 covers 15 residues. The CDR3 reads CASSTLGSFTGELFF. The DNA for the CDR3 is TGTGCCAGCAGTACCCTCGGGAGTTTCACCGGGGAGCTGTTTTTT.

This clone was observed a single time. The chain has TRBV2 and TRBJ1-1, with 9 bases identical to TRBD1. Germline CDR1 is SNHLY and CDR2 is FYNNEI. The CDR3 contains 15 residues. Trimming took 6 bases from V and 5 from J; bases not matched to a gene: 10. The CDR3 loop is CASRAPQGARTEAFF. The DNA for the CDR3 is TGTGCCAGCAGGGCACCACAGGGGGCGCGTACTGAAGCTTTCTTT. Complete variable domain (other parts from reference TRBV2 and TRBJ1-1): EPEVTQTPSHQVTQMGQEVILRCVPISNHLYFYWYRQILGQKVEFLVSFYNNEISEKSEIFDDQFSVERPDGSNFTLKIRSTKLEDSAMYFCASRAPQGARTEAFFGQGTRLTVV.

This clone was seen once. The genes are TRBV7-8 and TRBJ2-7; TRBD1 agrees at 10 bases. CDR3 length equals 15 residues. In germline, CDR1 is SGHVS, CDR2 FQNEAQ. V trimming: 1 base; J trimming: 3 bases; junction bases outside the gene matches: 3. The CDR3 region is CASSLGRTGGYEQYF. The CDR3 DNA follows: TGTGCCAGCAGCTTAGGTCGGACAGGGGGCTACGAGCAGTACTTC.

This rearrangement joins TRBV6-1 to TRBJ2-3, with 12 bases matching TRBD2. The germline V gene encodes CDR1 MNHNS and CDR2 SASEGT. This CDR3 has 14 residues. J was trimmed by 4 bases and V by 4 bases; bases with no gene match: 0. The CDR3 sequence: CASSGLAGADTQYF. The CDR3 DNA sequence: TGTGCCAGCAGTGGACTAGCGGGAGCAGATACGCAGTATTTT.

This clone was counted a few times. J is TRBJ1-2 and V is TRBV27, with 9 bases aligning to TRBD1. This CDR3 is 12 amino acids long. The V segment lost 6 bases and the J segment 8 bases; nucleotides outside the gene matches: 4. From germline, CDR1 is MNHEY and CDR2 SMNVEV (reference sequence). The CDR3 DNA reads TGTGCCAGCAGGACAGGGGGTATGGGCTACACCTTC. This gives the protein CASRTGGMGYTF.

The gene calls are TRBV7-2 and TRBJ2-5; TRBD2 matches at 10 bases. Germline CDR1 is SGHTA and CDR2 is FQGNSA. The V and J ends lost 1 base and 5 bases, in that order; junction bases with no gene match: 4. This CDR3 is built from 15 residues. The CDR3 loop reads CASSLGAGGPETQYF. The CDR3 DNA reads TGTGCCAGCAGCTTAGGAGCGGGAGGGCCGGAGACCCAGTACTTC. The full variable domain, with the rest looked up from reference TRBV7-2 and TRBJ2-5, is GAGVSQSPSNKVTEKGKDVELRCDPISGHTALYWYRQSLGQGLEFLIYFQGNSAPDKSGLPSDRFSAERTGGSVSTLTIQRTQQEDSAVYLCASSLGAGGPETQYFGPGTRLLVL.